This T cell receptor (beta chain) was recorded in a study of blood T cell repertoires in COVID-19. The wider study: COVID-19 samples, acute and convalescent, were from the United States, Italy and Spain.

Germline V gene lookup returns CDR1 SGHTA and CDR2 FQGNSA. The V end was cut by 2 bases, the J end by 3 bases, with 5 bases between. The CDR3 contains 13 residues. Original processing methods: Cell counts per sample came from amplifying reference gene primers. The protocol was immunoSEQ multiplex PCR, while the TCRdb copy is restricted to in-frame clones and leaves out a portion. The V and J calls and clone size are taken from that table; D and trimming were inferred from the DNA. This table has about 410,000 clones, about 91% appearing once. This clone was seen only once. The V gene is TRBV7-2, the J gene TRBJ2-1; D is unclear. The source is a woman aged 40 to 50 with COVID-19, enrolled during active disease. The source material was peripheral blood. In nucleotides, the CDR3 is TGTGCCAGCAGCTTACGCGTCTACAATGAGCAGTTCTTC. This sequence encodes CASSLRVYNEQFF.